These 8 T cell receptor beta chains came from one sample sequenced in a study of CD8+ T cells in alopecia areata. Reverse transcribed after extraction, RNA yielded cDNA as the sequencing template. TCRdb's copy holds only in-frame clones and misses some; the assay was immunoSEQ multiplex PCR. Here the sample spans about 91,000 clones, around two fifths being singletons. Sequenced material: CD4+ T cells sorted from blood. All receptors come from a human donor with alopecia areata.

V gene TRBV4-3 combines with J gene TRBJ2-5; 9 positions agree with TRBD2. Losses at the gene ends were 1 base for V and 5 bases for J; bases not matched to a gene: 8. This CDR3 spans 16 amino acids. Germline V gene data show CDR1 as LGHNA and CDR2 as YSLEER. The CDR3 sequence is CASSQGGSGRLETQYF. The CDR3 nucleotides are TGCGCCAGCAGCCAAGGGGGTAGCGGGAGACTGGAGACCCAGTACTTC.

The chain recombines TRBV29-1 with TRBJ1-1; possible D gene TRBD1, 5 bases. The CDR3 contains 13 residues. Per the germline V gene, CDR1 is SQVTM and CDR2 is ANQGSEA. V was cut by 7 bases and J by 0 bases, with 12 bases left in between. CDR3 loop: CSAKGLLNTEAFF. The CDR3 DNA reads as TGCAGCGCTAAGGGGCTACTGAACACTGAAGCTTTCTTT. Based on the CDR3 plus reference TRBV29-1 and TRBJ1-1, the full variable domain is SAVISQKPSRDICQRGTSLTIQCQVDSQVTMMFWYRQQPGQSLTLIATANQGSEATYESGFVIDKFPISRPNLTFSTLTVSNMSPEDSSIYLCSAKGLLNTEAFFGQGTRLTVV.

This clone has more than one count but fewer than ten. The V gene is TRBV7-2, the J gene TRBJ2-2; D gene uncertain. This CDR3 has 15 amino acids. From germline, CDR1 is SGHTA and CDR2 FQGNSA. V dropped 0 bases and J dropped 4 bases, with 9 bases sitting between them. The CDR3 loop is CASSLARVGTGELFF. CDR3 in DNA: TGTGCCAGCAGCTTAGCGCGAGTGGGCACCGGGGAGCTGTTTTTT.

This clone has only a few counts. The V call is TRBV6-5, the J call TRBJ2-3; TRBD2 aligns across 12 bases. V trimming: 0 bases; J trimming: 6 bases; junction bases outside the gene matches: 4. Germline CDR1 MNHEY, CDR2 SVGAGI. There are 16 residues in the CDR3. This chain's CDR3 is CASSYSPSGGADTQYF. CDR3 DNA sequence: TGTGCCAGCAGTTACTCCCCTAGCGGGGGGGCGGATACGCAGTATTTT.

The genes are TRBV5-1 and TRBJ1-1; D possibly corresponds to TRBD1 (6 bases). Germline values: CDR1 SGHRS, CDR2 YFSETQ. The CDR3 consists of 16 residues. V was clipped by 1 base and J by 6 bases, with 19 bases between them. The CDR3 DNA reads as TGCGCCAGCAGCTTGAATCCCCGATCACAGGGCGCTGAAGCTTTCTTT. Protein product: CASSLNPRSQGAEAFF.

This clone was seen a handful of times. The chain links TRBV29-1 to TRBJ2-1; 7 nucleotides line up with TRBD2. The V gene's germline CDR1 is SQVTM and CDR2 ANQGSEA. V was pared by 7 bases and J by 9 bases, with 9 bases of the junction left unmatched. The CDR3 extends over 12 amino acids. The CDR3 bases are TGCAGCGCGCTGACGGGAGGAGGTGAGCAGTTCTTC. Its translation is CSALTGGGEQFF.

This clone was seen a few times. This chain joins TRBV11-2 and TRBJ1-4, with 8 bases that match TRBD1. V lost 5 bases, J lost 8 bases, and 7 bases stayed unmatched. The CDR3 is 14 residues long. The V gene's germline CDR1 is SGHAT and CDR2 FQNNGV. For the CDR3, the DNA is TGTGCCAGCAGCCCCGACAGGGGAGCGGAAAAACTGTTTTTT. This translates into CASSPDRGAEKLFF.

This clone turned up a few times. The chain combines TRBV27 with TRBJ2-1, with TRBD2 identical over 12 bases. Per the germline V gene, CDR1 is MNHEY and CDR2 is SMNVEV (reference sequence). Trimming removed 8 bases from V and 6 bases from J; junction bases left unmatched: 5. The CDR3 length is 14 residues. The CDR3 loop is CASGASGRANEQFF. CDR3 in DNA: TGTGCCAGCGGGGCTAGCGGGAGGGCCAATGAGCAGTTCTTC.